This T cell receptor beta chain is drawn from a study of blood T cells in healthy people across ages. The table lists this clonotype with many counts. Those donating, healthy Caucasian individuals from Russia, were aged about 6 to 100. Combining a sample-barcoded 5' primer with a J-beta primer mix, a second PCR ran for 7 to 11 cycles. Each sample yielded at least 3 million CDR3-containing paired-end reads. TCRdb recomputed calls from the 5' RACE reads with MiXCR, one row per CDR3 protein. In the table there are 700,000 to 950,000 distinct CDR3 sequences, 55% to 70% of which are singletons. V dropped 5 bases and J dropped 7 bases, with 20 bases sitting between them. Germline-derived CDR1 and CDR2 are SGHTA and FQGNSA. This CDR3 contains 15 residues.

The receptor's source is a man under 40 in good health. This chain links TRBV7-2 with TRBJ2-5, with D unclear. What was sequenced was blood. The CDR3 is CASSRARTSMTTQYF. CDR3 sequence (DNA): TGTGCCAGCAGCAGAGCGAGGACCTCTATGACGACCCAGTACTTC. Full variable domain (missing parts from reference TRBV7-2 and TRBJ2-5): GAGVSQSPSNKVTEKGKDVELRCDPISGHTALYWYRQSLGQGLEFLIYFQGNSAPDKSGLPSDRFSAERTGGSVSTLTIQRTQQEDSAVYLCASSRARTSMTTQYFGPGTRLLVL.